This record looks at one TCR beta chain sequence and its context. Its antigen remains unidentified. A 5'RACE reaction primed in the constant segment made cDNA libraries of TCR alpha and TCR beta, and these carried sample barcodes and UMIs. TCRdb ran MiXCR on the 5' RACE reads and lists one entry per CDR3 protein. The sample includes fewer than 450,000 distinct CDR3 sequences, around a fifth of them seen just once. The sample belongs to a study of T-cell memory formation after mild COVID-19. Study as a whole: In these data, TCR clusters were largely donor specific. Study-wide results and caveats: Several responding clones turned up in pre-infection memory, indicating that cross-reactive memory may have taken part. CD4+ contracting clones were found mainly in CM and EM, and CD8+ ones in EMRA.

The CDR3 has 16 amino acids. V was clipped by 3 bases and J by 4 bases; unmatched bases: 9. Germline-derived CDR1 and CDR2 are SEHNR and FQNEAQ (reference sequence). The clonotype was recovered from an adult woman who had mild COVID-19 (a few samples of this study predate the infection). Cell type and time point are not known. Material for sequencing was PBMCs or a T cell subset sorted from them (not recorded which). This chain uses TRBV7-9 with TRBJ1-1; TRBD1 matches at 9 bases. For the CDR3, the DNA is TGTGCCAGCAGCTTGTTCCCGGGACAGGGATCCACTGAAGCTTTCTTT. Its protein is CASSLFPGQGSTEAFF.